This TCR beta chain was documented in a study of PD-L1 blockade in urothelial cancer. At the level of the study: Males with bladder-origin urothelial cancer constituted most of the roughly 29 patients. Patients had undergone 0 to 3 prior chemotherapy regimens. Blood was evaluated 3 weeks (second dose) and 6 weeks after therapy began.

V gave up 2 bases and J gave up 2 bases; unmatched junction bases: 4. CDR1 is MNHNS and CDR2 is SASEGT in the germline V gene. The CDR3 is 16 amino acids. Profiled with immunoSEQ multiplex PCR; TCRdb holds only in-frame clones, not every one. The sample holds over 45,000 clones, around 83% seen once. Specified time point: pretreatment peripheral blood. Every patient provided from 1 to 8 samples, collected pretreatment and on-treatment. The specimen comprised PBMCs, sampled around atezolizumab (anti-PD-L1) treatment. The J gene is TRBJ1-3, the V gene TRBV6-1, with TRBD1 matching 9 bases. The receptor was isolated from a man in his 60s with urothelial cancer. CDR3 nucleotides: TGTGCCAGCAGTGAAAGGGACAGGGTAGCTGGAAACACCATATATTTT. Its translation is CASSERDRVAGNTIYF.